This TCR beta chain was obtained from a study of T cell repertoires in aging, cancer and after chemotherapy. Study context: Donors were grouped into six age bands spanning 30 or younger through 70 or older.

A mixed TRB-A/B primer pool amplified rearranged TRB by multiplex touch-down PCR. One entry per CDR3 protein results from TCRdb running MiXCR on the multiplex PCR reads. The sample contains about 21,000 distinct CDR3 sequences, less than 45% of which appear only once. TCR beta rearrangements were amplified from peripheral blood genomic DNA. Regarding the study as a whole: Age-matched healthy donors had significantly more diverse, less clonal blood TCR repertoires than untreated cancer patients. Across the chemotherapy interval, each cancer cohort showed higher median generation probability, suggesting thymic rebound.

This clonotype is classed as medium-sized. The antigen is not known. Looked up from germline, CDR1 is LNHDA and CDR2 is SQIVND (reference sequence). The CDR3 is 17 residues long. The V segment lost 7 bases and the J segment 1 base; nucleotides outside the gene matches: 12. What was sequenced was blood. V and J are TRBV19 and TRBJ2-1; TRBD2 agrees at 8 bases. The sequence was collected from a human donor with a solid tumor. The DNA of the CDR3 is TGTGCCAGTATCCGGACTAGCCCGAAGGGGTCCTACAATGAGCAGTTCTTC. This gives the protein CASIRTSPKGSYNEQFF.